This is a list of T cell receptor beta chains from one sample in a study of T cells after yellow fever vaccination. MiXCR, run by TCRdb on the 5' RACE reads, gives a single entry per CDR3 protein. The table has a few hundred thousand distinct CDR3 sequences, roughly 7% seen once. The specimen comprised PBMCs, sampled about 49 days after the first yellow fever vaccination. The receptors here all came from a man between 18 and 29 years old who received the YFV17D yellow fever vaccine. CDR3s include the opening cysteine and the closing phenylalanine or tryptophan. D genes are given only for firm matches. Only part of the rows carry a size: once, few, many, or a class if the clone is expanded.

TRBJ1-3 TRBV19 few NA TGTGCCAGTACCACCCAAGGAGGCTCTGGAAACACCATATATTTT CASTTQGGSGNTIYF
TRBJ1-4 TRBV14 few NA TGTGCCAGCAGCCAAGAATGGGCTTCTAATGAAAAACTGTTTTTT CASSQEWASNEKLFF
TRBJ2-3 TRBV10-3 NA TRBD2 TGTGCCATCAGCACCGGGACTAGCGGGGGGATGGATACGCAGTATTTT CAISTGTSGGMDTQYF
TRBJ2-3 TRBV10-3 few NA TGTGCCATCAGTGACTCTCGGGGTCCCGATACGCAGTATTTT CAISDSRGPDTQYF
TRBJ1-5 TRBV11-2 few TRBD1 TGTGCCAGCAGCTTAGAAGGACAGGGAGGGAGCAATCAGCCCCAGCATTTT CASSLEGQGGSNQPQHF
TRBJ2-5 TRBV7-8 few NA TGTGCCAGCAGCTTAGGATCAGAGGGAAAGGAGACCCAGTACTTC CASSLGSEGKETQYF
TRBJ2-3 TRBV11-2 NA NA TGTGCCAGCAGCTCGCAGCTATACCGCACAGATACGCAGTATTTT CASSSQLYRTDTQYF
TRBJ2-3 TRBV5-1 few TRBD2 TGCGCCAGCAGCTGGAGCGGGGGTCAAGGGGGGGATACGCAGTATTTT CASSWSGGQGGDTQYF
TRBJ1-1 TRBV11-1 few NA TGTGCCAGCAGCGAAAGTACCACTGAAGCTTTCTTT CASSESTTEAFF
TRBJ2-1 TRBV6-1 many NA TGTGCCAGCAGTGAAATGGCGGGGAACGAGCAGTTCTTC CASSEMAGNEQFF
TRBJ2-1 TRBV28 many TRBD1 TGTGCCAGCGGGTCGGGACAGGGAGATGAGCAGTTCTTC CASGSGQGDEQFF
TRBJ2-3 TRBV6-5 few NA TGTGCCAGCAGTTACACCCCCGGGGCCTATACGCAGTATTTT CASSYTPGAYTQYF
TRBJ1-2 TRBV24-1 NA TRBD1 TGTGCCACCAGTGATACAGGGGGCTTCTATGGCTACACCTTC CATSDTGGFYGYTF
TRBJ1-3 TRBV20-1 NA NA TGCAGTGCTATGTCAGGGTTTGGAAACACCATATATTTT CSAMSGFGNTIYF
TRBJ2-1 TRBV6-2/TRBV6-3 NA TRBD2 TGTGCCAGCCGGGGGAGCGGGGGGGTGGTCAGTGAGCAGTTCTTC CASRGSGGVVSEQFF
TRBJ1-1 TRBV7-2 NA TRBD1 TGTGCCAGCAGCGGAGGGGGCCAGATAAACACTGAAGCTTTCTTT CASSGGGQINTEAFF
TRBJ2-1 TRBV5-1 many TRBD2 TGCGCCAGCAGGGGACTAGCGGGGGGACGTACTGAGCAGTTCTTC CASRGLAGGRTEQFF
TRBJ1-5 TRBV4-3 NA NA TGCGCCAGCAGCCAAGGGATGGGACAGCCCCAGCATTTT CASSQGMGQPQHF
TRBJ2-1 TRBV7-2 few TRBD2 TGTGCCAGCAGCTTATTTACTAGCGGGGGGTTCTACAATGAGCAGTTCTTC CASSLFTSGGFYNEQFF
TRBJ2-5 TRBV12-3/TRBV12-4 few TRBD2 TGTGCCAGCACCCTTGGACTAGCGGGTCAAGAGACCCAGTACTTC CASTLGLAGQETQYF
TRBJ1-3 TRBV6-5 NA NA TGTGCCAGCAGTTACTCCCGAGCCGGGGAACGCTCTGGAAACACCATATATTTT CASSYSRAGERSGNTIYF
TRBJ2-5 TRBV5-6 many NA TGTGCCAGCAGCTTCTATAGTCGGGGCGGAGGGGGAGAGACCCAGTACTTC CASSFYSRGGGGETQYF
TRBJ2-1 TRBV6-6 NA NA TGTGCCAGCAGTTCCGGGGCCTTCAATGAGCAGTTCTTC CASSSGAFNEQFF
TRBJ2-1 TRBV20-1 few NA TGCAGTGCCTCCGGGGCCAATGAGCAGTTCTTC CSASGANEQFF
TRBJ1-4 TRBV6-5 many TRBD1 TGTGCCAGCAGTCACGACAGGGACGGGGGAGAAAAACTGTTTTTT CASSHDRDGGEKLFF
TRBJ2-2 TRBV29-1 once TRBD1 TGCAGCGCTACCTCCAGGGGGCTCGGGAACACCGGGGAGCTGTTTTTT CSATSRGLGNTGELFF
TRBJ2-2 TRBV7-6 many NA TGTGCCAGCAGCTCTGTCCGGGGGGCCCCCGGGGAGCTGTTTTTT CASSSVRGAPGELFF
TRBJ2-1 TRBV12-3/TRBV12-4 many TRBD2 TGTGCCAGCAGTCCGGGCGGGGGGCTTGAGCAGTTCTTC CASSPGGGLEQFF